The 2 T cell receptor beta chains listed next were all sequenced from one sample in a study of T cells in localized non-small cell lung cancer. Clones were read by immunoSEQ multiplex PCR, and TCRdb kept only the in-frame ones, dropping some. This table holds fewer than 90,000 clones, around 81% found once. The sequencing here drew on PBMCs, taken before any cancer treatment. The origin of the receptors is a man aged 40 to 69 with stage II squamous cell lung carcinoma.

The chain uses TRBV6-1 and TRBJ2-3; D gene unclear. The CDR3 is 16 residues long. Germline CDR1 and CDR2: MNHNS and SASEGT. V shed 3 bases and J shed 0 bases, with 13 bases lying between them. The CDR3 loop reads CASSDGVSASTDTQYF. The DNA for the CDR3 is TGTGCCAGCAGTGATGGCGTCAGTGCTAGCACAGATACGCAGTATTTT.

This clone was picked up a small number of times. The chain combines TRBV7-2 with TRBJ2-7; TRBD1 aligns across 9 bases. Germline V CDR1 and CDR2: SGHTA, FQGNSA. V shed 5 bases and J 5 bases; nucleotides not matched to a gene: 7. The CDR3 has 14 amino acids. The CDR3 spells CASSPGTGRNEQYF. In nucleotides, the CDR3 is TGTGCCAGCAGCCCTGGGACAGGGAGGAACGAGCAGTACTTC.